The 15 T cell receptor beta chains in this list originate from one sample, sequenced in a study of beta chain features in type 1 diabetes. Every bit of the isolated RNA underwent reverse transcription, so sequencing read expressed TCRB transcripts. Repertoires were generated with immunoSEQ multiplex PCR, while TCRdb's copy carries only in-frame clones and drops some. This sample has over 200,000 clones, with roughly 11% found just once. Study-level results: The study found moderately but significantly shorter TCRB CDR3s in all four CD4+ subsets of Type 1 diabetes patients.

The antigens these receptors bind are not known. The sample consisted of naive CD4+ T cells from blood. The receptors were gathered from a man between 25 and 39 years old with type 1 diabetes.

This chain joins TRBV7-9 and TRBJ2-5; weak D call: TRBD2 (7 bases). Germline lookup yields CDR1 SEHNR and CDR2 FQNEAQ (reference sequence). The CDR3 length is 14 residues. V was pared by 8 bases and J by 5 bases, with 18 bases between. In DNA form, the CDR3 reads TGTGCCAGCTCGAGGGGGGGGGCCGCGGAGACCCAGTACTTC. The encoded protein is CASSRGGAAETQYF. The full variable domain, its missing parts supplied by reference TRBV7-9 and TRBJ2-5, is DTGVSQNPRHKITKRGQNVTFRCDPISEHNRLYWYRQTLGQGPEFLTYFQNEAQLEKSRLLSDRFSAERPKGSFSTLEIQRTEQGDSAMYLCASSRGGAAETQYFGPGTRLLVL.

This clone was seen only a few times. The chain links TRBV9 to TRBJ1-6; D gene uncertain. The ends were cut back, 0 bases at V and 12 bases at J, with 16 bases in the middle. The germline gives CDR1 SGDLS, CDR2 YYNGEE. The CDR3 has 15 residues. CDR3: CASSVEEGFAVPLHF. The CDR3 region has the DNA TGTGCCAGCAGCGTAGAGGAGGGATTCGCCGTACCCCTCCACTTT.

This clone was detected only a few times. V and J are TRBV29-1 and TRBJ1-2; 9 bases agree with TRBD1. The V gene's germline CDR1 is SQVTM and CDR2 ANQGSEA. There are 14 residues in the CDR3. The junction had 11 bases not matched to a gene; V was cut back by 8 bases and J by 4 bases. The CDR3 bases are TGCAGCACCGTACAGGGGGCGGTGAGCTATGGCTACACCTTC. The encoded protein is CSTVQGAVSYGYTF.

The chain joins TRBV6-6 to TRBJ2-1, with 9 bases that match TRBD1. Per germline, CDR1 MNHNY and CDR2 SVGAGI (reference sequence). The CDR3 covers 15 residues. V gave up 3 bases and J gave up 6 bases; unmatched junction bases: 6. The CDR3 loop is CASSYGQGRVNEQFF. In DNA form, the CDR3 reads TGTGCCAGCAGTTATGGACAGGGGCGAGTCAATGAGCAGTTCTTC.

This clone was counted only a few times. The chain couples TRBV9 to TRBJ2-1, with TRBD1 identical over 12 bases. Germline CDR1 SGDLS, CDR2 YYNGEE. This CDR3 comprises 15 residues. V shed 5 bases, J shed 9 bases, and the junction held 9 bases outside the gene matches. The chain's CDR3 is CASSARDRGRSEQFF. CDR3 sequence (DNA): TGTGCCAGCAGTGCCCGGGACAGGGGGCGGAGTGAGCAGTTCTTC. Supplemented by reference TRBV9 and TRBJ2-1, the full variable domain reads DSGVTQTPKHLITATGQRVTLRCSPRSGDLSVYWYQQSLDQGLQFLIQYYNGEERAKGNILERFSAQQFPDLHSELNLSSLELGDSALYFCASSARDRGRSEQFFGPGTRLTVL.

The rearrangement joins TRBV9 to TRBJ2-7; TRBD1 agrees at 9 bases. With 4 bases clipped from V and 2 bases from J, the junction kept 10 bases outside the gene matches. The germline V gene has CDR1 SGDLS and CDR2 YYNGEE. The CDR3 contains 16 residues. In DNA form, the CDR3 reads TGTGCCAGCAGCCCGAGGGGGGACAGGGTGACCTACGAGCAGTACTTC. As protein: CASSPRGDRVTYEQYF.

This chain uses TRBV28 with TRBJ1-5, with 7 bases lining up with TRBD1. V trimming: 3 bases; J trimming: 4 bases; junction bases outside the gene matches: 6. This CDR3 region has 15 residues. CDR1 is MDHEN and CDR2 is SYDVKM in the germline V gene. CDR3 in DNA: TGTGCCAGCAGTTTGCTACAGGGGCGTAATCAGCCCCAGCATTTT. Amino acids: CASSLLQGRNQPQHF.

This clone appeared a few times. The rearrangement links TRBV2 to TRBJ1-5, with 10 nucleotides matching TRBD1. Trimming cost V 7 bases and J 6 bases; bases outside gene matches: 9. The germline CDR1 and CDR2 sequences are SNHLY and FYNNEI. This CDR3 has 15 residues. CDR3 protein: CASTLRDRGTQPQHF. The CDR3 DNA is TGTGCCAGCACCCTCCGGGACAGGGGAACTCAGCCCCAGCATTTT.

The V call is TRBV6-5, the J call TRBJ1-4, with D uncertain. The length of the CDR3 is 13 residues. V dropped 4 bases and J dropped 8 bases, with 11 bases sitting between them. The germline V gene has CDR1 MNHEY and CDR2 SVGAGI. CDR3 protein: CASSSRRGEKLFF. The CDR3 nucleotides are TGTGCCAGCAGTTCCCGTAGAGGGGAAAAACTGTTTTTT.

This sequence joins TRBV9 and TRBJ2-2; 7 nucleotides align to TRBD1. Germline V gene lookup returns CDR1 SGDLS and CDR2 YYNGEE. The V and J ends lost 0 bases and 7 bases, in that order; junction bases with no gene match: 0. The CDR3 runs to 13 residues. The CDR3 DNA reads TGTGCCAGCAGCGTAGCAGGGGGCGGGGAGCTGTTTTTT. Its translation is CASSVAGGGELFF.

The J gene is TRBJ2-5, the V gene TRBV6-6; D not resolved. CDR3 length equals 12 residues. Germline assignment: CDR1 MNHNY and CDR2 SVGAGI (reference sequence). V was trimmed by 6 bases and J by 4 bases, leaving 9 bases between them. DNA of the CDR3: TGTGCCAGCAGCCCGGGTCGAGAGACCCAGTACTTC. This sequence encodes CASSPGRETQYF.

This chain links TRBV29-1 with TRBJ2-3, with D tentatively TRBD1 (6 bases). CDR3 length: 14 residues. Germline CDR1 SQVTM, CDR2 ANQGSEA. Trimming pared 2 bases from V and 2 bases from J, leaving 11 bases between. In nucleotides, the CDR3 is TGCAGCGTTGAACCCCCGGGACACACAGATACGCAGTATTTT. It specifies CSVEPPGHTDTQYF.

This clone has more than one count but fewer than ten. CDR3 in DNA: TGTGCCAGTATGGGCCCCATAGCGGGGGGGCGGGGTGAGCAGTTCTTC. Protein sequence: CASMGPIAGGRGEQFF. The chain has TRBV19 and TRBJ2-1; 11 bases are shared with TRBD2. Germline-derived CDR1 and CDR2 are LNHDA and SQIVND (reference sequence). CDR3 length equals 16 residues. Trimming cost V 7 bases and J 9 bases; bases outside gene matches: 14.

V gene TRBV19 combines with J gene TRBJ2-2; possibly TRBD2 for D (5 bases). Trimming pared 10 bases from V and 5 bases from J, leaving 17 bases between. The CDR3 runs to 14 residues. Per germline, CDR1 LNHDA and CDR2 SQIVND (reference sequence). The CDR3 nucleotides read TGTGCCACGCGACCCCCCCCGGGGACCGGGGAGCTGTTTTTT. Protein: CATRPPPGTGELFF.

The chain recombines TRBV18 with TRBJ1-2, with a tentative D call TRBD1 (5 bases). V lost 4 bases and J 4 bases, leaving 13 bases between the germline ends. The CDR3 has 14 amino acids. Germline CDR1 reads KGHSH; CDR2 reads LQKENI. The CDR3 here is CASSQGKWVYGYTF. The CDR3 nucleotides are TGTGCCAGCTCACAGGGGAAGTGGGTCTATGGCTACACCTTC.